This T cell receptor (beta chain) was recorded in a study of cytomegalovirus exposure and HLA in healthy donors. Looking at the study overall: Later, an analysis reported that the 120 or so validation repertoires had used the same platform as the 666 first-cohort repertoires. Overall study results and limits: Researchers counted roughly 150 TCR beta chains as cytomegalovirus-associated.

In the case of this clone: Its antigen is undetermined.

Data came from immunoSEQ multiplex PCR; TCRdb stores just in-frame clones and leaves some out. The table includes a few hundred thousand clones, 86% detected once. The CDR3 extends over 16 amino acids. The ends lost 4 bases at V and 6 bases at J; junction bases unmatched: 10. Germline-derived CDR1 and CDR2 are SGHRS and YFSETQ. This sequence joins TRBV5-1 and TRBJ1-6, with 7 bases that match TRBD1. The origin of this receptor is a woman aged 18-29 years in good health and CMV-seronegative. The sequenced sample was PBMCs. The CDR3 DNA reads as TGCGCCAGCAGCCGGGACAGCCTAGGCGGTAATTCACCCCTCCACTTT. Its protein product is CASSRDSLGGNSPLHF.